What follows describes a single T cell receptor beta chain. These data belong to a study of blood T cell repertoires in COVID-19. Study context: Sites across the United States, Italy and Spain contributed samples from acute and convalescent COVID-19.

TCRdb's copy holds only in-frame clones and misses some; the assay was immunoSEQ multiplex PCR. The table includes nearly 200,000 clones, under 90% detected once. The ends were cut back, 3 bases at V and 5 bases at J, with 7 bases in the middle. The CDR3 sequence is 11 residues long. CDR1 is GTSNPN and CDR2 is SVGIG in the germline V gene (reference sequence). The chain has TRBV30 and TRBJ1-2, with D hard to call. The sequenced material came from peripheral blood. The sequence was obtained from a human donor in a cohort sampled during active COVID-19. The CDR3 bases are TGTGCCTGGAGCGGTTTGTATGGCTACACCTTC. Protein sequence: CAWSGLYGYTF.